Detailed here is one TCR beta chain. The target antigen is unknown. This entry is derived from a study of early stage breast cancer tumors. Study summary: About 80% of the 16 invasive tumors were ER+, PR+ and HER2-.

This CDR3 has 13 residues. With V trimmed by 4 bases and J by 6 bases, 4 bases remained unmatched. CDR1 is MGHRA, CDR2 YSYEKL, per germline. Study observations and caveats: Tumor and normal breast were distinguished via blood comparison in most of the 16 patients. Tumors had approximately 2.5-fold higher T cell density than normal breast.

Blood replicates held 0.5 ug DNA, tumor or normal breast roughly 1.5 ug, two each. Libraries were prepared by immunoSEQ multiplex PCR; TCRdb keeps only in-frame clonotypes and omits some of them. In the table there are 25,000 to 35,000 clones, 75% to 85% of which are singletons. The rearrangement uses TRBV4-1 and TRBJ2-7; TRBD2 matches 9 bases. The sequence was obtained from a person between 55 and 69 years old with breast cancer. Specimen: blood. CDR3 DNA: TGCGCCAGCAGCCCTAGCGGGATTGGCGAGCAGTACTTC. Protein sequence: CASSPSGIGEQYF.